The 27 T cell receptor beta chains below were found in one sample sequenced in a study of T-cell memory formation after mild COVID-19. TCRdb reprocessed the 5' RACE reads with MiXCR, giving one entry per CDR3 protein. The profile shows about 470,000 distinct CDR3 sequences, 18% of them singletons. Sample: PBMCs or a T cell subset sorted from them (not recorded which). These receptors all stem from an adult woman who had mild COVID-19 (a few samples of this study predate the infection). Cell type and time point are not known.

The J gene is TRBJ1-1, the V gene TRBV19; 7 bases fit TRBD1. CDR3 length equals 13 residues. With V trimmed by 3 bases and J by 7 bases, 5 bases remained unmatched. Germline CDR1 reads LNHDA; CDR2 reads SQIVND (reference sequence). CDR3 nucleotides: TGTGCCAGTAGTATCACCAGGGACAGTGAAGCTTTCTTT. Encoded protein: CASSITRDSEAFF. The whole variable domain, filled in from reference TRBV19 and TRBJ1-1, reads DGGITQSPKYLFRKEGQNVTLSCEQNLNHDAMYWYRQDPGQGLRLIYYSQIVNDFQKGDIAEGYSVSREKKESFPLTVTSAQKNPTAFYLCASSITRDSEAFFGQGTRLTVV.

This clonotype was recorded a few times. The chain employs TRBV2 and TRBJ2-5, with D possibly being TRBD2 (5 bases). This CDR3 contains 15 residues. The V gene's germline CDR1 is SNHLY and CDR2 FYNNEI. Trimming pared 2 bases from V and 1 base from J, leaving 11 bases between. In nucleotides, the CDR3 is TGTGCCAGCAGTGAACGGGGTTTGAGCCAAGAGACCCAGTACTTC. This codes for CASSERGLSQETQYF.

This clonotype was counted a few times. The gene calls are TRBV30 and TRBJ2-5; possible D gene TRBD1, 5 bases. The V end lost 0 bases, the J end lost 6 bases, and 14 bases lay between the germline ends. The CDR3 covers 14 residues. The germline CDR1 and CDR2 sequences are GTSNPN and SVGIG (reference sequence). CDR3 nucleotides: TGTGCCTGGAGTGTGAAGGGGATAATACAGACCCAGTACTTC. Residues: CAWSVKGIIQTQYF.

This chain connects TRBV7-8 to TRBJ2-7; the D gene is possibly TRBD2 (7 bases). Germline V gene lookup returns CDR1 SGHVS and CDR2 FQNEAQ. V was pared by 5 bases and J by 9 bases, with 20 bases between. The length of the CDR3 is 14 residues. The CDR3 loop reads CASSRGGVPNWQYF. CDR3 DNA sequence: TGTGCCAGCAGCCGAGGGGGGGTCCCAAATTGGCAGTACTTC.

This clonotype has a handful of counts. This chain joins TRBV20-1 and TRBJ2-3; 8 positions match TRBD2. After removal of 6 bases from V and 6 bases from J, the junction contained 14 bases not matched to a gene. Germline V gene sequence: CDR1 DFQATT, CDR2 SNEGSKA (reference sequence). The CDR3 length is 15 residues. The CDR3 bases are TGCAGTGCCCTCACGGGACTAGGCGGGGCGGATACGCAGTATTTT. Translated: CSALTGLGGADTQYF.

The V call is TRBV5-1, the J call TRBJ2-7, with D unclear. From germline, CDR1 is SGHRS and CDR2 YFSETQ. V lost 4 bases and J 3 bases, leaving 8 bases between the germline ends. The CDR3 is 12 residues long. CDR3: CASSATYYEQYF. CDR3 nucleotide sequence: TGCGCCAGCAGCGCCACTTACTACGAGCAGTACTTC.

V usage is TRBV27 and J usage is TRBJ2-7; 7 bases match TRBD1. Germline trimming cut 6 bases from V and 2 bases from J; bases unmatched to any gene: 4. CDR1 is MNHEY and CDR2 is SMNVEV in the germline V gene (reference sequence). This CDR3 is built from 13 residues. Written as DNA, the CDR3 is TGTGCCAGCAGCACAGGGGTAACCTACGAGCAGTACTTC. Protein sequence: CASSTGVTYEQYF.

This chain links TRBV2 with TRBJ2-3, with 7 nucleotides matching TRBD2. The CDR3 sequence is 15 residues long. Germline CDR1 SNHLY, CDR2 FYNNEI. V lost 4 bases to trimming and J lost 1 base; unmatched junction nucleotides: 5. The CDR3 nucleotides are TGTGCCAGCAGTGTGGTACGGGGGGGCACAGATACGCAGTATTTT. Amino acids: CASSVVRGGTDTQYF.

In its sample, this clonotype was seen a few times. The V gene is TRBV6-1, the J gene TRBJ2-5; D not resolved. In germline, CDR1 is MNHNS, CDR2 SASEGT. The V gene lost 1 base and the J gene lost 4 bases, with 13 bases spanning the gap. The CDR3 totals 15 residues. The CDR3 loop is CASSEVWQMRETQYF. CDR3 in DNA: TGTGCCAGCAGTGAAGTGTGGCAGATGCGAGAGACCCAGTACTTC.

This clonotype has just a few counts. J is TRBJ2-2 and V is TRBV12-3 or TRBV12-4; 10 nucleotides line up with TRBD1. The trim removed 0 bases at V and 6 bases at J, leaving 10 bases unmatched. The CDR3 is 18 residues long. CDR3 protein: CASSLAYIGTGDPGELFF. The CDR3 nucleotides read TGTGCCAGCAGTTTAGCGTATATTGGGACAGGGGACCCCGGGGAGCTGTTTTTT.

The chain links TRBV7-9 to TRBJ1-1, with D maybe TRBD1 (6 bases). Germline V gene data show CDR1 as SEHNR and CDR2 as FQNEAQ (reference sequence). The V end was cut by 4 bases, the J end by 1 base, with 13 bases between. This CDR3 contains 15 residues. CDR3: CASSSGTPPNTEAFF. In DNA form, the CDR3 reads TGTGCCAGCAGCTCCGGGACACCCCCGAACACTGAAGCTTTCTTT.

Comment on this clonotype: The junction shows a germline mismatch at one end, possibly a read error. V usage is TRBV9 and J usage is TRBJ2-5, with D tentatively TRBD2 (6 bases). The CDR3 is 14 amino acids. The germline gives CDR1 SGDLS, CDR2 YYNGEE. The CDR3 DNA is TGTGCCATCAGCGTAGGAGGGGATTGGGAGACCCAGTACTTC. It encodes CAISVGGDWETQYF.

J is TRBJ1-2 and V is TRBV4-1; 8 positions match TRBD1. This CDR3 comprises 15 residues. Losses at the gene ends were 3 bases for V and 3 bases for J; bases not matched to a gene: 6. The germline gives CDR1 MGHRA, CDR2 YSYEKL. The CDR3 protein is CASSQVQTGDYGYTF. Here the CDR3 DNA reads TGCGCCAGCAGCCAGGTGCAGACAGGGGACTATGGCTACACCTTC.

This clonotype was detected a few times. The genes are TRBV7-9 and TRBJ1-1; TRBD1 might be the D (5 bases). Trimming cost V 11 bases and J 6 bases, with 19 bases left between them. Germline V gene data show CDR1 as SEHNR and CDR2 as FQNEAQ (reference sequence). The CDR3 extends over 13 amino acids. The CDR3 DNA sequence: TGTGCCGCGCGTGCATCCGGGGCGGCTGAAGCTTTCTTT. This encodes CAARASGAAEAFF.

The chain is built from TRBV5-4 and TRBJ2-5, with D perhaps matching TRBD2 (5 bases). V gave up 3 bases and J gave up 7 bases, with 13 bases separating them. The CDR3 runs to 13 residues. Germline-derived CDR1 and CDR2 are SGHNT and YYREEE (reference sequence). CDR3 sequence: CASSSDTAGTQYF. In DNA, the CDR3 is TGTGCCAGCAGCTCAGACACGGCGGGGACCCAGTACTTC. The full variable domain, its missing parts supplied by reference TRBV5-4 and TRBJ2-5, is ETGVTQSPTHLIKTRGQQVTLRCSSQSGHNTVSWYQQALGQGPQFIFQYYREEENGRGNFPPRFSGLQFPNYSSELNVNALELDDSALYLCASSSDTAGTQYFGPGTRLLVL.

In its sample, this clonotype was seen a few times. The genes are TRBV29-1 and TRBJ1-3; D not certain. The CDR3 contains 12 residues. Germline assignment: CDR1 SQVTM and CDR2 ANQGSEA. The ends were cut back, 4 bases at V and 4 bases at J, with 8 bases in the middle. The CDR3, as DNA: TGCAGCGTTGCTCAAATCGGAAACACCATATATTTT. This gives the protein CSVAQIGNTIYF.

The chain has TRBV3-1 and TRBJ2-5; 10 positions agree with TRBD2. This CDR3 contains 15 residues. J gave up 2 bases and V 4 bases, and 4 bases lay outside the gene matches. Germline assignment: CDR1 LGHDT and CDR2 YNNKEL (reference sequence). The CDR3 DNA sequence: TGTGCCAGCAGCCTACTAGCGGGGAAACAAGAGACCCAGTACTTC. It yields the protein CASSLLAGKQETQYF.

This clonotype showed up just a few times. J is TRBJ1-1 and V is TRBV10-3, with 7 bases that match TRBD1. Germline CDR1 and CDR2: ENHRY and SYGVKD. Unmatched junction bases numbered 9, after V lost 2 bases and J lost 6 bases. This CDR3 contains 15 residues. The DNA for the CDR3 is TGTGCCATCAGTGAGCGGACAGGAATTGGGTCTGAAGCTTTCTTT. This encodes CAISERTGIGSEAFF.

Remarks on this clonotype: An end of the junction does not agree with germline; a read error may underlie this. The chain joins TRBV7-7 to TRBJ2-2, with D perhaps TRBD1 (6 bases). The CDR3 has 16 amino acids. Per germline, CDR1 SSHAT and CDR2 FNYEAQ (reference sequence). CDR3 DNA sequence: TGTGCTAGCAGCCCACCCCCGGGACACCACACCGGGGAGCTGTTTTTT. Its protein product is CASSPPPGHHTGELFF.

This clonotype was picked up one time. The chain couples TRBV5-6 to TRBJ2-7; 8 bases align to TRBD2. The germline CDR1 and CDR2 sequences are SGHDT and YYEEEE. The CDR3 contains 13 residues. The ends lost 0 bases at V and 7 bases at J; junction bases unmatched: 3. In DNA form, the CDR3 reads TGTGCCAGCAGCTTGGCCCGGGGGGGAGAGCAGTACTTC. Translated: CASSLARGGEQYF.

This clonotype was observed at least ten times. The chain combines TRBV5-1 with TRBJ2-3, with 8 bases that match TRBD1. From germline, CDR1 is SGHRS and CDR2 YFSETQ. The CDR3 covers 16 residues. V shed 1 base and J 0 bases; nucleotides not matched to a gene: 4. The CDR3, as DNA: TGCGCCAGCAGCTTGCTAGGACAGGGTAGCACAGATACGCAGTATTTT. Translation: CASSLLGQGSTDTQYF.

V usage is TRBV5-8 and J usage is TRBJ1-3; D unclear. This CDR3 is 14 amino acids long. Germline CDR1 is SGHTS and CDR2 is YDEGEE. Trimming pared 4 bases from V and 3 bases from J, leaving 11 bases between. The CDR3 reads CASSPLGSGNTIYF. In DNA form, the CDR3 reads TGTGCCAGCAGCCCGTTGGGGAGTGGAAACACCATATATTTT.

This clonotype appeared a few times. This chain connects TRBV29-1 to TRBJ1-2; the match to TRBD1 covers 8 bases. Germline loops: CDR1 SQVTM, CDR2 ANQGSEA. V lost 7 bases, J lost 6 bases, and 7 bases stayed unmatched. CDR3 length: 12 residues. CDR3 in DNA: TGCAGCGCATATACAGGGGGTGATGGCTACACCTTC. It is translated as CSAYTGGDGYTF.

This clonotype was seen a handful of times. This chain joins TRBV20-1 and TRBJ1-2; tentatively, D is TRBD1 (5 bases). This CDR3 is 13 amino acids long. The ends were cut back, 5 bases at V and 4 bases at J, with 14 bases in the middle. Germline CDR1 reads DFQATT; CDR2 reads SNEGSKA (reference sequence). The CDR3 region has the DNA TGCAGTGCTCCCCGGGGCAGGCTCTATGGCTACACCTTC. Protein: CSAPRGRLYGYTF.

This rearrangement joins TRBV11-2 to TRBJ1-1; weak D call: TRBD1 (5 bases). Germline V gene lookup returns CDR1 SGHAT and CDR2 FQNNGV. This CDR3 is built from 15 residues. V was clipped by 5 bases and J by 8 bases, with 21 bases between them. The CDR3, as DNA: TGTGCCAGCAGCCCCCTGGCACAGGCAGATCCCGAAGCTTTCTTT. Its translation: CASSPLAQADPEAFF.

The chain joins TRBV25-1 to TRBJ2-2, with D possibly matching TRBD1 (6 bases). Trimming removed 4 bases from V and 8 bases from J, with 11 bases in between. Germline-derived CDR1 and CDR2 are MGHDK and SYGVNS. The length of the CDR3 is 13 residues. Here the CDR3 DNA reads TGTGCCAGCAGTGGGCAGGGGACGGGGGAGCTGTTTTTT. Its translation is CASSGQGTGELFF.

This chain connects TRBV12-3 or TRBV12-4 to TRBJ2-7, with D maybe TRBD1 (5 bases). Trimming took off 2 bases at V and 3 bases at J, with 20 bases between the two ends. This CDR3 comprises 17 residues. The CDR3 loop reads CASSLRKSQGPVYEQYF. DNA of the CDR3: TGTGCCAGCAGTTTACGAAAGAGCCAGGGTCCCGTCTACGAGCAGTACTTC.